This T cell receptor (beta chain) was observed in a study of cytomegalovirus exposure and HLA in healthy donors. Concerning this clone itself: The antigen is not known.

Produced via immunoSEQ multiplex PCR; TCRdb's table is partial and in-frame only. This sample has some 88,000 clones, with 95% to 97% found just once. Study-level findings and limits: TCR sequences were mostly rare, though some public TCRs occurred in many donors.

Germline trimming cut 2 bases from V and 5 bases from J; bases unmatched to any gene: 6. The CDR3 consists of 15 residues. Germline V CDR1 and CDR2: SGHTA, FQGNSA. This TCR came from a young man in good health and CMV-seronegative. The chain links TRBV7-2 to TRBJ2-1, with 7 bases lining up with TRBD2. Material for sequencing was PBMCs. The CDR3 bases are TGTGCCAGCAGCTTATTATGGCGGGGGAACAATGAGCAGTTCTTC. Protein: CASSLLWRGNNEQFF. Full variable domain (outside the CDR3, taken from reference TRBV7-2 and TRBJ2-1): GAGVSQSPSNKVTEKGKDVELRCDPISGHTALYWYRQSLGQGLEFLIYFQGNSAPDKSGLPSDRFSAERTGGSVSTLTIQRTQQEDSAVYLCASSLLWRGNNEQFFGPGTRLTVL.